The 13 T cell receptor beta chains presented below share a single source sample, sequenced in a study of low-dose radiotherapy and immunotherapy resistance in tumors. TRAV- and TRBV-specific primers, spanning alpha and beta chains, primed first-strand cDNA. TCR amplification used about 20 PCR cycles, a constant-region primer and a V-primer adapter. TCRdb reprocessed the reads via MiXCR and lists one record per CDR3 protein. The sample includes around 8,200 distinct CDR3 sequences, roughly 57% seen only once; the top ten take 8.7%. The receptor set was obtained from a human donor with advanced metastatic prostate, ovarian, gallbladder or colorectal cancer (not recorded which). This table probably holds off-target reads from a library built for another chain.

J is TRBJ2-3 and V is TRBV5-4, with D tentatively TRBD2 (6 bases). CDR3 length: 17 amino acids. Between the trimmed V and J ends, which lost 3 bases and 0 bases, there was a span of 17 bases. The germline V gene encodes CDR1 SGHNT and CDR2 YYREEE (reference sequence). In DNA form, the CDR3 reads TGTGCCAGCAGCTCCGCCCTAGGCGGGAAGAGCACAGATACGCAGTATTTT. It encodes CASSSALGGKSTDTQYF.

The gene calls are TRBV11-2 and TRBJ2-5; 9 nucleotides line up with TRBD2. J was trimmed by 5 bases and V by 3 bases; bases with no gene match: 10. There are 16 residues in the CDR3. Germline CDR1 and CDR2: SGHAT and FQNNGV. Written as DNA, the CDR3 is TGTGCCAGCAGCTTCGCGTCGGCTAGCGGGGAGGAGACCCAGTACTTC. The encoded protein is CASSFASASGEETQYF.

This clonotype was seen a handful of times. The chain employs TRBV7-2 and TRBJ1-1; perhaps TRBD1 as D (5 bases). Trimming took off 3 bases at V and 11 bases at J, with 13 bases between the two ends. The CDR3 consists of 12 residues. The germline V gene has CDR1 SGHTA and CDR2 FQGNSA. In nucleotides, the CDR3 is TGTGCCAGCAGCTTCAATGGCAGGGACGCTTTCTTT. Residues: CASSFNGRDAFF.

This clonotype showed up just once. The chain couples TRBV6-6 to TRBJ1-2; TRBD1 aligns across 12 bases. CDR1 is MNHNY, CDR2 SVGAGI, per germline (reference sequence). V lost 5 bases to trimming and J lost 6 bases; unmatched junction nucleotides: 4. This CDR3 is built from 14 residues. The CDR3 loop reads CASSTGQGAHGYTF. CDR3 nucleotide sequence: TGTGCCAGCAGTACGGGACAGGGGGCCCATGGCTACACCTTC.

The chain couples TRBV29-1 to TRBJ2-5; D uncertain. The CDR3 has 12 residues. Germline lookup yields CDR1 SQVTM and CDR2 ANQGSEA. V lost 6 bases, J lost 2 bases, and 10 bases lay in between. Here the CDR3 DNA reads TGCAGCGTCGGGCAGAGTCAAGAGACCCAGTACTTC. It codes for CSVGQSQETQYF. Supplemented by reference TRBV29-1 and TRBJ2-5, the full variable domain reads SAVISQKPSRDICQRGTSLTIQCQVDSQVTMMFWYRQQPGQSLTLIATANQGSEATYESGFVIDKFPISRPNLTFSTLTVSNMSPEDSSIYLCSVGQSQETQYFGPGTRLLVL.

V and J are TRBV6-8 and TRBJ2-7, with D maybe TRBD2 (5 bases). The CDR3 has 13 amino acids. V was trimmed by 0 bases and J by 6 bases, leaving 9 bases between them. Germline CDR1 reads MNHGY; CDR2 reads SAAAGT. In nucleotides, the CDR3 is TGTGCCAGCAGTTACTCGAGAGGGCGCGAGCAGTACTTC. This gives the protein CASSYSRGREQYF.

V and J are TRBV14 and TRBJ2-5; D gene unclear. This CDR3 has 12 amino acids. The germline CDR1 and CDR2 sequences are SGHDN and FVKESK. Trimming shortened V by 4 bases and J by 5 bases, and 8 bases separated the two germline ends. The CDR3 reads CASSPEGETQYF. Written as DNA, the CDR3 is TGTGCCAGCAGCCCCGAAGGGGAGACCCAGTACTTC.

The CDR3 loop reads CASSPHRTQYF. In DNA, the CDR3 is TGTGCCAGCAGCCCCCACCGTACGCAGTATTTT. This chain uses TRBV6-2 or TRBV6-3 with TRBJ2-3; D uncertain. Per germline, CDR1 MNHEY and CDR2 SVGEGT. V gave up 6 bases and J gave up 8 bases, with 9 bases separating them. CDR3 size: 11 residues.

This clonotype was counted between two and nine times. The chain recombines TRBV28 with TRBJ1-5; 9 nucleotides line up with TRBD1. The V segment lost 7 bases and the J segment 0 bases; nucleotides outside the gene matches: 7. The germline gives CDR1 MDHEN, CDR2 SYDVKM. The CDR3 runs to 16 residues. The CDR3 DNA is TGTGCCAGCATAAGTGGGGGACAGGGTAGCAATCAGCCCCAGCATTTT. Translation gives CASISGGQGSNQPQHF.

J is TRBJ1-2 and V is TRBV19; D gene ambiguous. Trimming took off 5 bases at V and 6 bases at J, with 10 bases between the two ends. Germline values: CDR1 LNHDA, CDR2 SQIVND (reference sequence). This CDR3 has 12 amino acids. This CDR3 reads CASSSQRDGYTF. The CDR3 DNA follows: TGTGCCAGTAGTTCCCAACGAGATGGCTACACCTTC.

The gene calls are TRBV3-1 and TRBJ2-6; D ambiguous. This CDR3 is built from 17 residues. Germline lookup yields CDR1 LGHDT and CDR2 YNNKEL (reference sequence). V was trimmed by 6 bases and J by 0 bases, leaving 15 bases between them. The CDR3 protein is CASRTDKVPSGANVLTF. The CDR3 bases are TGTGCCAGCAGAACAGACAAGGTTCCCTCTGGGGCCAACGTCCTGACTTTC.

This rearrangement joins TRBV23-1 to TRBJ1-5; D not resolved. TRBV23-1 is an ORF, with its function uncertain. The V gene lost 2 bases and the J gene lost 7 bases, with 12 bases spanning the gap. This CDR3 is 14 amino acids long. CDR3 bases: TGCGCCAGCAGTCAAACCGCCGGGATGCAGCCCCAGCATTTT. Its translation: CASSQTAGMQPQHF.

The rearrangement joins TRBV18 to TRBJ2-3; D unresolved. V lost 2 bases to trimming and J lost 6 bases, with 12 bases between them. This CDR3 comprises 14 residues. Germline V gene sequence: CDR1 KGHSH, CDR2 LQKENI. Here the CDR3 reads CASSPGGVGDTQYF. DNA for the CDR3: TGTGCCAGCTCACCAGGTGGCGTCGGGGATACGCAGTATTTT.